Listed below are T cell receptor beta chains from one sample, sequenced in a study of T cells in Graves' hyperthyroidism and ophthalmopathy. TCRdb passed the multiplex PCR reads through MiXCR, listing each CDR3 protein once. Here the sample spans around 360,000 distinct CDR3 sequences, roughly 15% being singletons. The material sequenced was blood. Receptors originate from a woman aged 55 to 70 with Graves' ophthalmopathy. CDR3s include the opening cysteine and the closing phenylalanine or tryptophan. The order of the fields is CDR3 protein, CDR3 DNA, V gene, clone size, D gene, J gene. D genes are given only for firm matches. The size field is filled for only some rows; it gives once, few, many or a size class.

CSARVGRGFTEAFF | TGCAGTGCTAGAGTGGGCAGGGGGTTCACTGAAGCTTTCTTT | TRBV20-1 | many | TRBD1 | TRBJ1-1
CASSSGTGSSGNTIYF | TGTGCCAGCAGTTCCGGGACAGGGAGCTCTGGAAACACCATATATTTT | TRBV28 | - | TRBD1 | TRBJ1-3
CSARKRQGSYNEQFF | TGCAGTGCCAGGAAAAGGCAGGGATCCTACAATGAGCAGTTCTTC | TRBV20-1 | few | - | TRBJ2-1
CASSFVVDGYTF | TGTGCCAGCAGCTTTGTAGTAGATGGCTACACCTTC | TRBV5-8 | - | - | TRBJ1-2
CASGLAGAYEQYF | TGTGCCAGCGGGCTAGCGGGAGCCTACGAGCAGTACTTC | TRBV27 | many | TRBD2 | TRBJ2-7
CASSYSTSGKGGELFF | TGTGCCAGCAGTTACTCGACGTCGGGGAAGGGCGGGGAGCTGTTTTTT | TRBV6-6 | few | - | TRBJ2-2
CASRRGSTDTQYF | TGCGCCAGCAGACGGGGGAGCACAGATACGCAGTATTTT | TRBV5-1 | many | - | TRBJ2-3
CASSLDPHNEQFF | TGCGCCAGCAGCCTCGACCCCCACAATGAGCAGTTCTTC | TRBV5-1 | many | - | TRBJ2-1
CASSVERGTQYF | TGTGCCAGCAGCGTAGAGCGGGGTACGCAGTATTTT | TRBV9 | few | TRBD2 | TRBJ2-3
CASISAPRTEAFF | TGTGCCAGCATAAGTGCGCCTAGAACTGAAGCTTTCTTT | TRBV2 | few | - | TRBJ1-1
CASSPNGGMNTEAFF | TGTGCCAGCAGCCCTAACGGGGGGATGAACACTGAAGCTTTCTTT | TRBV11-2 | many | - | TRBJ1-1
CASSLGTALVYEQYF | TGTGCCAGCAGCTTGGGGACAGCCCTAGTCTACGAGCAGTACTTC | TRBV5-6 | few | - | TRBJ2-7
CASSMGGGLSGANVLTF | TGTGCCAGTAGTATGGGCGGCGGCCTCTCTGGGGCCAACGTCCTGACTTTC | TRBV19 | few | - | TRBJ2-6
CASTAPRPNSYNEQFF | TGTGCCAGCACCGCCCCGAGGCCAAACTCCTACAATGAGCAGTTCTTC | TRBV28 | many | - | TRBJ2-1
CASRAGLTTYEQYF | TGTGCCAGCAGGGCGGGACTAACTACTTACGAGCAGTACTTC | TRBV2 | many | TRBD2 | TRBJ2-7
CASSRGSGTQNEQFF | TGTGCCAGCAGCCGGGGATCGGGAACGCAAAATGAGCAGTTCTTC | TRBV7-9 | - | - | TRBJ2-1
CASSSVAGGDEQFF | TGCGCCAGCAGCTCAGTAGCGGGAGGAGATGAGCAGTTCTTC | TRBV5-1 | many | TRBD2 | TRBJ2-1
CASSPRTGTTYEQYF | TGTGCCAGCTCACCACGGACAGGTACCACCTACGAGCAGTACTTC | TRBV18 | many | TRBD1 | TRBJ2-7
CSARDWTSGNQGDEQYF | TGCAGTGCTAGAGACTGGACTAGCGGGAATCAGGGGGACGAGCAGTACTTC | TRBV20-1 | - | TRBD2 | TRBJ2-7
CASSEGDRLGEQFF | TGTGCCAGCAGTGAAGGGGACCGGTTAGGTGAGCAGTTCTTC | TRBV6-1 | many | - | TRBJ2-1
CASSFGTWGTSGRLKNIQYF | TGTGCCAGCAGTTTTGGGACATGGGGGACTAGCGGGAGATTAAAAAACATTCAGTACTTC | TRBV28 | few | TRBD2 | TRBJ2-4
CASTPRGENYGYTF | TGTGCCAGCACCCCACGGGGGGAGAACTATGGCTACACCTTC | TRBV28 | many | - | TRBJ1-2
CASSFWTSGLTDTQYF | TGTGCCAGCAGTTTCTGGACTAGCGGGTTGACAGATACGCAGTATTTT | TRBV12-3/TRBV12-4 | few | TRBD2 | TRBJ2-3
CASSNRQGGTYNEQFF | TGTGCCAGCAGTAACCGACAGGGAGGGACCTACAATGAGCAGTTCTTC | TRBV6-1 | - | - | TRBJ2-1
CSASGTPNYGYTF | TGCAGTGCTAGCGGGACACCTAACTATGGCTACACCTTC | TRBV20-1 | many | - | TRBJ1-2
CASSENKWETQYF | TGTGCCAGCAGTGAGAACAAATGGGAGACCCAGTACTTC | TRBV2 | many | - | TRBJ2-5
CSVEATGRPVGTQYF | TGCAGCGTTGAAGCCACAGGGCGTCCCGTGGGGACCCAGTACTTC | TRBV29-1 | many | - | TRBJ2-5
CASSQAGYNTEAFF | TGTGCCAGCAGCCAAGCAGGGTACAACACTGAAGCTTTCTTT | TRBV3-1 | many | - | TRBJ1-1
CATSGSSGADYEQYF | TGTGCCACCAGCGGTTCTAGCGGGGCCGACTACGAGCAGTACTTC | TRBV15 | many | TRBD2 | TRBJ2-7
CSAEGEDEAFF | TGCAGCGCGGAAGGCGAAGATGAAGCTTTCTTT | TRBV29-1 | - | - | TRBJ1-1
CASSLAENEQYF | TGCGCCAGCAGCTTGGCCGAGAACGAGCAGTACTTC | TRBV5-1 | many | - | TRBJ2-7
CASSFGGRPSTDTQYF | TGCGCCAGCAGCTTCGGGGGCAGGCCAAGCACAGATACGCAGTATTTT | TRBV5-1 | many | - | TRBJ2-3
CSARDTNYGYTF | TGCAGTGCAAGGGACACTAACTATGGCTACACCTTC | TRBV20-1 | - | - | TRBJ1-2
CASSSSTGFNTEAFF | TGTGCCAGCAGCTCCAGCACAGGGTTTAACACTGAAGCTTTCTTT | TRBV11-2 | many | - | TRBJ1-1
CAISSGAQETQYF | TGTGCCATCAGTAGCGGAGCCCAAGAGACCCAGTACTTC | TRBV28 | - | - | TRBJ2-5
CSASREASTDTQYF | TGCAGTGCTAGTAGGGAGGCGAGCACAGATACGCAGTATTTT | TRBV20-1 | many | - | TRBJ2-3
CASTGPGLRGEQYF | TGTGCCAGCACGGGGCCGGGACTACGCGGCGAGCAGTACTTC | TRBV6-2/TRBV6-3 | few | TRBD2 | TRBJ2-7